This T cell receptor beta chain stems from a study of chemoradiotherapy in HPV16-positive cancers. Study-level background: A couple of HPV16-positive patients' cells yielded candidate HPV-specific clones and common motifs.

Points from the study as a whole: The functional HPV-specific definition rests on just two HPV16-positive patients. HPV-responsive T-cell expansion during chemoradiotherapy was linked to improved recurrence-free survival in HPV16-positive patients. Candidate HPV-specific clones and E7-related TCR motifs grew in tumor during treatment.

Clones were sequenced by immunoSEQ multiplex PCR, and TCRdb holds only the in-frame ones, with some missing. The sample includes about 2,900 clones, approximately 90% of them seen just once. On this clone: Antigen: not known.

This sequence originates from a human donor with HPV-associated anogenital cancer. Sequencing used tumor tissue, obtained from a patient who underwent chemoradiotherapy.

CDR3 in DNA: TGCGCCAGCAGCCAAGATCTGAGGGGGCCAGCCCAGCATTTT. This sequence encodes CASSQDLRGPAQHF. V and J are TRBV4-1 and TRBJ1-5; 7 bases are shared with TRBD1. The CDR3 consists of 14 residues. Per the germline V gene, CDR1 is MGHRA and CDR2 is YSYEKL. The V and J ends lost 0 bases and 11 bases, in that order; junction bases with no gene match: 7.